The present T cell receptor beta chain was sequenced within a study of cytomegalovirus exposure and HLA in healthy donors. General study points: Three chains linked to CMV were shown in vitro to be specific for CMV antigens. Looking again later, the authors saw that most CMV-associated TCR beta chains seemed HLA-restricted. Immune exposure data for these donors was limited to CMV serostatus. Trimming of TCR beta V- and J-genes showed a link, identified in a later analysis, to a missense DCLRE1C variant.

V was clipped by 8 bases and J by 0 bases; unmatched bases: 4. CDR1 is LNHDA and CDR2 is SQIVND in the germline V gene (reference sequence). The length of the CDR3 is 14 residues. PCR involved 60 Vbeta and 13 Jbeta primers. Only in-frame clones appear in the TCRdb table, and some are missing; sequencing was by immunoSEQ multiplex PCR. The sample holds around 150,000 clones, over 70% seen once. Worth noting for this clone: The antigen remains unidentified.

This TCR derives from a man aged 18 to 30 in good health and CMV-seropositive. What was sequenced was PBMCs. V and J are TRBV19 and TRBJ2-1; TRBD2 matches 7 bases. CDR3 sequence: CASDSGSSYNEQFF. CDR3 DNA sequence: TGTGCCAGTGATAGCGGGTCCTCCTACAATGAGCAGTTCTTC.